These T cell receptor beta chains were read from a single sample in a study of T cells in localized non-small cell lung cancer. Produced via immunoSEQ multiplex PCR; TCRdb's table is partial and in-frame only. The sample contains fewer than 40,000 clones, 78% of which appear only once. Sequenced here: peripheral blood, sampled before any cancer treatment. The receptor source for this set is a male donor aged 60 or older with stage II squamous cell lung carcinoma. The CDR3 runs from the conserved cysteine through the conserved F or W. The D gene is left open where the match is weak. The size entry is marked missing in some rows and otherwise reads once, few, many or a size class.

>TRBJ2-1|TRBV7-8|NA|NA
TGTGCCAGCAGCTTACCGGCGGAGGGCTCCTACAATGAGCAGTTCTTC
CASSLPAEGSYNEQFF
>TRBJ1-5|TRBV7-8|TRBD1|NA
TGTGCCAGCAGCCAAGGACAGGGACCGAATCAGCCCCAGCATTTT
CASSQGQGPNQPQHF
>TRBJ2-1|TRBV9|NA|NA
TGTGCCAGCAGCGTAGCGTCAGGAGGCGGGGTCAGTGAGCAGTTCTTC
CASSVASGGGVSEQFF
>TRBJ1-5|TRBV6-1|NA|NA
TGTGCCATCAAAGGGGGTGGCAATCAGCCCCAGCATTTT
CAIKGGGNQPQHF
>TRBJ2-7|TRBV18|TRBD1|once
TGTGCCAGCTCATCGACCCGGCCGGGGACAGTAGCCTACGAGCAGTACTTC
CASSSTRPGTVAYEQYF
>TRBJ2-7|TRBV18|NA|NA
TGTGCCAGCTCACCCGACGGGAGCTCCTACGAGCAGTACTTC
CASSPDGSSYEQYF
>TRBJ2-1|TRBV7-9|TRBD1|NA
TGTGCCAGCAGCTTACTTCCGGGACAGGGGACCAATGAGCAGTTCTTC
CASSLLPGQGTNEQFF
>TRBJ1-3|TRBV9|NA|NA
TGTGCCAGCAGCGTAGGAGGGTCGGGGAGTGCTGGAAACACCATATATTTT
CASSVGGSGSAGNTIYF
>TRBJ2-6|TRBV19|NA|NA
TGTGCCAGTAGTATAGGAAGGGCAGGGGCCAACGTCCTGACTTTC
CASSIGRAGANVLTF
>TRBJ1-1|TRBV9|NA|once
TGTGCCAGCAGCGTAGGGCACCTGAACACTGAAGCTTTCTTT
CASSVGHLNTEAFF
>TRBJ2-2|TRBV6-1|TRBD2|NA
TGTGCCAGCAGTGAAAGGGGAGGGTTCTACGGGGAGCTGTTTTTT
CASSERGGFYGELFF
>TRBJ1-2|TRBV20-1|NA|NA
TGCAGTGCTTCGGACCTCGGCGGCTACACCTTC
CSASDLGGYTF
>TRBJ2-7|TRBV7-3|TRBD1|NA
TGTGCCAGCAGCCTTGGACAGGGTACCTACGAGCAGTACTTC
CASSLGQGTYEQYF
>TRBJ1-5|TRBV7-9|NA|NA
TGTGCCAGCAGTCCTACCGGAGTCGGGGGAGCGGAGCCCCAGCATTTT
CASSPTGVGGAEPQHF
>TRBJ2-1|TRBV19|TRBD2|few
TGTGCCAGTAGACCTCGGACTAGCGCAGGCTACAATGAGCAGTTCTTC
CASRPRTSAGYNEQFF
>TRBJ2-1|TRBV7-2|NA|once
TGTGCCACTAAATTCGGAGAGGGCGCGGGATCCTACAATGAGCAGTTCTTC
CATKFGEGAGSYNEQFF
>TRBJ2-2|TRBV11-2|TRBD2|NA
TGTGCCAGCAGCCCCATACGCGGGAGGGAGGGAGGGGAGCTGTTTTTT
CASSPIRGREGGELFF
>TRBJ2-7|TRBV5-1|NA|NA
TGCGCCAGCAGCCGCGGGGGCAAAACCTACGAGCAGTACTTC
CASSRGGKTYEQYF
>TRBJ1-1|TRBV6-6|NA|NA
TGTGCCAGCAGTTTCGTAAACACTGAAGCTTTCTTT
CASSFVNTEAFF
>TRBJ1-1|TRBV5-5|TRBD1|few
TGTGCCAGCAGCAACACGGACAGGGTAGACACTGAAGCTTTCTTT
CASSNTDRVDTEAFF
>TRBJ2-4|TRBV6-1|TRBD1|NA
TGTGCCAGCAGTGATGCACAGGCATCACAGGGGAACATTCAGTACTTC
CASSDAQASQGNIQYF
>TRBJ1-1|TRBV15|NA|NA
TGTGCCACCAGCATGCGGCGGTCTGAAGCTTTCTTT
CATSMRRSEAFF
>TRBJ2-5|TRBV12-5|NA|NA
TGTGCTAGTGGTTGGGGCCTCGGTAGGGCAGAGACCCAGTACTTC
CASGWGLGRAETQYF
>TRBJ1-2|TRBV5-4|TRBD1|NA
TGTGCCAGCAGCTTTGACAGGGGAATTTATGGCTACACCTTC
CASSFDRGIYGYTF
>TRBJ2-2|TRBV11-2|NA|NA
TGTGCCAGCAGCGTAGTCGCAGGGGCCGGGGAGCTGTTTTTT
CASSVVAGAGELFF
>TRBJ2-5|TRBV6-1|NA|NA
TGTGCCAGCAGTGAACTGCTCGGATCCTCAGGAGAGACCCAGTACTTC
CASSELLGSSGETQYF
>TRBJ1-1|TRBV28|NA|once
TGTGCCAGCAGTTTGGGTTTTTCGAGGGGGTACAACACTGAAGCTTTCTTT
CASSLGFSRGYNTEAFF
>TRBJ2-1|TRBV9|TRBD2|NA
TGTGCCAGCAGCATAGGACTAGCGGGAGAGGCCCGGGATGAGCAGTTCTTC
CASSIGLAGEARDEQFF
>TRBJ1-6|TRBV7-2|NA|NA
TGTGCCAGCAGCTTAGACGGACAGACCTTTAATTCACCCCTCCACTTT
CASSLDGQTFNSPLHF
>TRBJ1-2|TRBV5-6|NA|NA
TGTGCCAGCAGCTTGGTACAGGCTAACTATGGCTACACCTTC
CASSLVQANYGYTF
>TRBJ2-4|TRBV9|NA|NA
TGTGCCAGCAGCTTCGGGGTAGCCAAAAACATTCAGTACTTC
CASSFGVAKNIQYF
>TRBJ1-1|TRBV15|TRBD1|NA
TGTGCCACCAGCGGAGGGGGCAGTATGAACACTGAAGCTTTCTTT
CATSGGGSMNTEAFF
>TRBJ1-1|TRBV7-9|NA|few
TGTGCCAGCAGCTTAGAGGCAGGGGAAGCTTTCTTT
CASSLEAGEAFF
>TRBJ2-1|TRBV18|TRBD2|NA
TGTGCCAGCTCACCACGGTTAGGGGAGGGAAGTGTTGATGAGCAGTTCTTC
CASSPRLGEGSVDEQFF
>TRBJ2-1|TRBV6-6|TRBD2|NA
TGTGCCAGCAGTCCCGGGACTAGCGGGGGTAATGAGCAGTTCTTC
CASSPGTSGGNEQFF
>TRBJ2-7|TRBV5-4|TRBD1|NA
TGTGCCAGCAGTTCCACCGCCGGGACAGGGTTGTACGAGCAGTACTTC
CASSSTAGTGLYEQYF
>TRBJ2-3|TRBV5-1|TRBD1|NA
TGCGCCAGCAGCTTGGCCGGGACAGGCCAAGGGACAGATACGCAGTATTTT
CASSLAGTGQGTDTQYF
>TRBJ2-3|TRBV6-4|NA|NA
TGTGCCAGCAGTGAAGAGGCAGGGAGCACAGATACGCAGTATTTT
CASSEEAGSTDTQYF
>TRBJ2-4|TRBV7-3|NA|NA
TGTGCCAGCAGCTTTTATTCAGGGGACATTCAGTACTTC
CASSFYSGDIQYF
>TRBJ2-7|TRBV7-9|NA|NA
TGTGCCAGCAGCTTAGTCGGTAGCGCTCCTAACGAGCAGTACTTC
CASSLVGSAPNEQYF
>TRBJ1-6|TRBV9|NA|NA
TGTGCCAGCCAACTACGGGACGGTAATTCACCCCTCCACTTT
CASQLRDGNSPLHF
>TRBJ2-1|TRBV5-6|TRBD2|NA
TGTGCCAGCAGCTTGGTTAGCGGGGGGGAAAATGAGCAGTTCTTC
CASSLVSGGENEQFF
>TRBJ2-1|TRBV5-1|NA|NA
TGCGCCAGCAGCTTGCTGGCGGGCAACAATGAGCAGTTCTTC
CASSLLAGNNEQFF
>TRBJ2-1|TRBV10-3|NA|NA
TGTGCCATCAGTGAGTCCGGGACACCCTACAATGAGCAGTTCTTC
CAISESGTPYNEQFF
>TRBJ2-4|TRBV12-5|NA|NA
TGTGCTAGTGGGGTGGGGTTGGCTACTTTTGGAGACATTCAGTACTTC
CASGVGLATFGDIQYF
>TRBJ2-5|TRBV7-3|NA|NA
TGTGCCAGCAGCTTTGAGGGAGAGACCCAGTACTTC
CASSFEGETQYF
>TRBJ2-2|TRBV19|NA|once
TGTGCCAGTAGTTTGATAGGGACAACGAACACCGGGGAGCTGTTTTTT
CASSLIGTTNTGELFF
>TRBJ1-2|TRBV7-9|NA|NA
TGTGCCAGCAGCAGCGGGCTAAATGGCTACACCTTC
CASSSGLNGYTF
>TRBJ1-1|TRBV2|NA|few
TGTGCCAGAAGAGACAGCCGCCCTGAAGCTTTCTTT
CARRDSRPEAFF
>TRBJ1-1|TRBV5-4|NA|once
TGTGCCAGCAGCTTGTCACAGGGTAACACTGAAGCTTTCTTT
CASSLSQGNTEAFF
>TRBJ1-5|TRBV11-2|NA|NA
TGTGCCAGCAGCTTAGGGGGGGATCAGCCCCAGCATTTT
CASSLGGDQPQHF
>TRBJ2-1|TRBV5-1|TRBD2|NA
TGCGCCAGCAGCTTCCTAGCGGGGTCTGGAAATGAGCAGTTCTTC
CASSFLAGSGNEQFF
>TRBJ1-1|TRBV6-1|TRBD1|NA
TGTGCCAGCGGACCAGGGGGCAATGAAGCTTTCTTT
CASGPGGNEAFF
>TRBJ2-5|TRBV21-1|NA|NA
TGTGCCAGCAGCAAAGTAGGCCAGGGGAGACAGACCCAGTACTTC
CASSKVGQGRQTQYF
>TRBJ1-2|TRBV6-1|NA|NA
TGTGCCAGCAGTCCTACGGATAACTATGGCTACACCTTC
CASSPTDNYGYTF
>TRBJ1-3|TRBV10-3|NA|NA
TGTGCCATCAGCTTGGGCTCTGGAAACACCATATATTTT
CAISLGSGNTIYF
>TRBJ1-6|TRBV5-5|TRBD1|few
TGTGCCAGCAGCTTGGATGCAGGGGGCAGCTCACCCCTCCACTTT
CASSLDAGGSSPLHF
>TRBJ2-1|TRBV5-4|NA|NA
TGTGCCAGCAGCTTGGGAGTAGCGCAGAATGAGCAGTTCTTC
CASSLGVAQNEQFF
>TRBJ2-2|TRBV30|TRBD2|NA
TGTGCCTGGAGTGTAAAATCTAGCGGGAGCTATAGCCCTATACCCGGGGAGCTGTTTTTT
CAWSVKSSGSYSPIPGELFF
>TRBJ2-1|TRBV29-1|TRBD2|NA
TGCAGCGTGCTAGGGACTAGCGGGGACTACAATGAGCAGTTCTTC
CSVLGTSGDYNEQFF